These 31 T cell receptor beta chains came from one sample sequenced in a study of shared clonotypes between healthy human individuals. Profiling relied on immunoSEQ multiplex PCR, and the TCRdb table lists in-frame clones only, not all of them. The sample lists 90,000 to 120,000 clones, approximately 70% seen once, with approximately 23% in the top ten. The specimen sequenced was memory CD8+ T cells sorted from blood. Subset noted: CD45RO+ cells pooled with CCR7-negative TemRA cells. The receptors originated from a woman in her thirties in good health.

The chain employs TRBV27 and TRBJ2-7; 13 bases fit TRBD2. The V gene's germline CDR1 is MNHEY and CDR2 SMNVEV (reference sequence). CDR3 length: 17 amino acids. The J segment lost 3 bases and the V segment lost 7 bases, leaving 12 bases of the junction unmatched. CDR3 protein: CASITGLAGSQGYEQYF. CDR3 coding DNA: TGTGCCAGCATTACGGGACTAGCGGGATCACAAGGCTACGAGCAGTACTTC.

The J gene is TRBJ2-7, the V gene TRBV10-2, with 10 bases fitting TRBD2. CDR3 length: 14 amino acids. CDR1 and CDR2 (germline): WSHSY, SAAADI. V lost 11 bases and J lost 6; bases outside the gene matches: 13. The CDR3 sequence is CASHGSGRAREQYF. As DNA, the CDR3 is TGCGCCTCCCATGGGAGCGGGAGGGCCCGCGAGCAGTACTTC.

This sequence joins TRBV5-1 and TRBJ2-7, with a weak D call TRBD2 (5 bases). With 5 bases removed from V and 4 bases from J, the gap between germline ends came to 16 bases. The CDR3 is 14 amino acids. Germline-derived CDR1 and CDR2 are SGHRS and YFSETQ. CDR3 residues: CASRISRETYEQYF. The CDR3 coding sequence is TGCGCCAGCAGGATCTCCCGGGAAACATACGAGCAGTACTTC.

The chain couples TRBV30 to TRBJ2-7; 14 bases are shared with TRBD2. The V and J ends lost 1 base and 5 bases, in that order; junction bases with no gene match: 4. The CDR3 consists of 15 residues. Germline CDR1 and CDR2: GTSNPN and SVGIG (reference sequence). The CDR3 DNA reads as TGTGCCTGGAGTGACGGGACTAGCGGGAGCGACGAGCAGTACTTC. It codes for CAWSDGTSGSDEQYF.

This clone was observed at least ten times. V usage is TRBV19 and J usage is TRBJ2-6, with TRBD1 matching over 8 bases. With V trimmed by 8 bases and J by 0 bases, 6 bases remained unmatched. The V gene's germline CDR1 is LNHDA and CDR2 SQIVND (reference sequence). CDR3 size: 16 residues. The CDR3 sequence is CASSNTGGSGANVLTF. The CDR3 DNA follows: TGTGCCAGTTCTAATACAGGGGGCTCTGGGGCCAACGTCCTGACTTTC. The whole variable domain, remainder taken from reference TRBV19 and TRBJ2-6, is DGGITQSPKYLFRKEGQNVTLSCEQNLNHDAMYWYRQDPGQGLRLIYYSQIVNDFQKGDIAEGYSVSREKKESFPLTVTSAQKNPTAFYLCASSNTGGSGANVLTFGAGSRLTVL.

This clone was seen repeatedly, ten times or more. The chain is built from TRBV2 and TRBJ2-3; 7 positions match TRBD1. From germline, CDR1 is SNHLY and CDR2 FYNNEI. The CDR3 runs to 13 residues. The trim removed 5 bases at V and 6 bases at J, leaving 5 bases unmatched. The CDR3 sequence is CASSTARGDTQYF. The CDR3, as DNA: TGTGCCAGCAGTACCGCCAGGGGGGATACGCAGTATTTT.

This clone came up a few times. The chain recombines TRBV7-3 with TRBJ1-5; 10 bases align to TRBD1. The V and J ends lost 5 bases and 1 base, in that order; junction bases with no gene match: 14. CDR1 is SGHTA and CDR2 is FQGTGA in the germline V gene. The CDR3 consists of 19 residues. The CDR3 loop is CASSALRDRGERSNQPQHF. CDR3 bases: TGTGCCAGCAGCGCCCTGAGGGACAGGGGTGAAAGGAGCAATCAGCCCCAGCATTTT.

This chain joins TRBV5-1 and TRBJ2-3, with D possibly TRBD1 on 6 matching bases. Per the germline V gene, CDR1 is SGHRS and CDR2 is YFSETQ. The CDR3 is 15 amino acids. Trimming pared 3 bases from V and 2 bases from J, leaving 13 bases between. The CDR3 loop reads CASSSGTLHTDTQYF. DNA of the CDR3: TGCGCCAGCAGCTCCGGGACACTCCACACAGATACGCAGTATTTT.

The V call is TRBV15, the J call TRBJ1-1; TRBD1 might be the D (5 bases). There are 11 residues in the CDR3. V shed 9 bases and J shed 6 bases, with 11 bases lying between them. CDR1 and CDR2 from the germline V gene are LNHNV and YYDKDF (reference sequence). CDR3 loop: CATGALPEAFF. The CDR3, as DNA: TGTGCCACAGGGGCGCTCCCTGAAGCTTTCTTT.

The rearrangement links TRBV25-1 to TRBJ2-1, with D uncertain. The ends were cut back, 2 bases at V and 7 bases at J, with 18 bases in the middle. CDR3 size: 16 residues. Germline V CDR1 and CDR2: MGHDK, SYGVNS. CDR3: CASSESKTLPRNEQFF. CDR3 sequence (DNA): TGTGCCAGCAGTGAAAGTAAGACACTACCTCGGAATGAGCAGTTCTTC.

At least ten counts were recorded for this clone. The chain couples TRBV7-9 to TRBJ1-1, with 10 positions matching TRBD1. The ends lost 5 bases at V and 4 bases at J; junction bases unmatched: 16. Germline loops: CDR1 SEHNR, CDR2 FQNEAQ (reference sequence). This CDR3 has 18 residues. CDR3 sequence reads: CASSPAGQGRGGSTEAFF. In DNA, the CDR3 is TGTGCCAGCAGCCCAGCGGGACAGGGGAGAGGTGGAAGCACTGAAGCTTTCTTT.

V usage is TRBV5-4 and J usage is TRBJ1-2; maybe TRBD1 (6 bases). V lost 2 bases, J lost 7 bases, and 15 bases lay in between. Germline CDR1 and CDR2: SGHNT and YYREEE (reference sequence). This CDR3 is built from 14 residues. Here the CDR3 DNA reads TGTGCCAGCAGCTTTTCCTGGGGGCAGGGTGGCTACACCTTC. Protein: CASSFSWGQGGYTF.

Concerning this clone: Within the sample, other DNA sequences also encode this same CDR3. V gene TRBV6-4 combines with J gene TRBJ2-1; tentatively, D is TRBD2 (6 bases). V shed 3 bases and J shed 7 bases, with 10 bases lying between them. CDR1 and CDR2 from the germline V gene are MRHNA and SNTAGT. The CDR3 length is 13 residues. The CDR3: CASSEGTRNEQFF. The CDR3 DNA sequence: TGTGCCAGCAGTGAGGGGACTCGGAATGAGCAGTTCTTC.

The table lists this clone with a count of one. The chain couples TRBV5-1 to TRBJ2-7; possible D gene TRBD1, 6 bases. The CDR3 spans 15 residues. The germline V gene encodes CDR1 SGHRS and CDR2 YFSETQ. V gave up 4 bases and J gave up 2 bases, with 16 bases separating them. The CDR3 sequence: CASSRTGQGPYEQYF. CDR3 nucleotide sequence: TGCGCCAGCAGCCGGACGGGACAAGGTCCCTACGAGCAGTACTTC.

The rearrangement joins TRBV27 to TRBJ2-7; D gene uncertain. Trimming stripped 9 bases from V and 3 bases from J, with 9 bases between. CDR3 length: 11 amino acids. Germline values: CDR1 MNHEY, CDR2 SMNVEV (reference sequence). CDR3: CASRTYYEQYF. In nucleotides, the CDR3 is TGTGCCAGTAGAACCTACTACGAGCAGTACTTC.

This clone occurred a few times. The chain recombines TRBV7-6 with TRBJ2-2; unclear D gene. Germline V gene data show CDR1 as SGHVS and CDR2 as FNYEAQ. There are 14 residues in the CDR3. The ends were cut back, 2 bases at V and 1 base at J, with 5 bases in the middle. CDR3 sequence reads: CASSLIMNTGELFF. The CDR3, as DNA: TGTGCCAGCAGCTTAATTATGAACACCGGGGAGCTGTTTTTT.

V usage is TRBV7-2 and J usage is TRBJ2-7; D is unclear. V lost 5 bases to trimming and J lost 2 bases, with 16 bases between them. Germline CDR1 and CDR2: SGHTA and FQGNSA. This CDR3 has 15 amino acids. The CDR3 protein is CASSPLYGTPYEQYF. CDR3 bases: TGTGCCAGCAGCCCACTCTACGGTACCCCCTACGAGCAGTACTTC.

This chain uses TRBV7-9 with TRBJ2-1; 11 bases are a match to TRBD2. The junction had 7 bases not matched to a gene; V was cut back by 5 bases and J by 1 base. The CDR3 has 17 amino acids. Germline V gene sequence: CDR1 SEHNR, CDR2 FQNEAQ (reference sequence). CDR3 in amino acids: CASSPRTSGYSYNEQFF. CDR3 nucleotide sequence: TGTGCCAGCAGCCCGAGGACTAGCGGGTATTCCTACAATGAGCAGTTCTTC.

This clone was detected only a few times. V usage is TRBV7-7 and J usage is TRBJ2-1; 10 nucleotides line up with TRBD1. J gave up 8 bases and V 7 bases, and 11 bases lay outside the gene matches. The CDR3 is 15 amino acids. From germline, CDR1 is SSHAT and CDR2 FNYEAQ (reference sequence). The CDR3 coding sequence is TGTGCCAGCACCCCCGGGACAGGGGTGGCCGATGAGCAGTTCTTC. Translating gives CASTPGTGVADEQFF.

This clone was seen ten or more times. The chain recombines TRBV6-1 with TRBJ1-5, with D tentatively TRBD1 (5 bases). V gave up 3 bases and J gave up 6 bases, with 9 bases separating them. Germline values: CDR1 MNHNS, CDR2 SASEGT. The CDR3 loop spans 13 amino acids. CDR3 in amino acids: CASSDREVQPQHF. CDR3 coding DNA: TGTGCCAGCAGTGACAGGGAGGTTCAGCCCCAGCATTTT.

The chain links TRBV27 to TRBJ2-1, with 11 bases identical to TRBD2. V gave up 7 bases and J gave up 8 bases; unmatched junction bases: 7. In germline, CDR1 is MNHEY, CDR2 SMNVEV (reference sequence). The CDR3 has 14 residues. CDR3 sequence (DNA): TGTGCCAGCAACTCACTAGCGGGAGAGGATGAGCAGTTCTTC. It encodes CASNSLAGEDEQFF.

This rearrangement joins TRBV13 to TRBJ2-3, with 11 bases matching TRBD2. The V segment lost 5 bases and the J segment 6 bases; nucleotides outside the gene matches: 7. Germline lookup yields CDR1 PRHDT and CDR2 FYEKMQ (reference sequence). The CDR3 totals 15 residues. Here the CDR3 reads CASSLGTSGSDTQYF. The CDR3 DNA sequence: TGTGCCAGCAGCCTCGGAACTAGCGGGAGTGATACGCAGTATTTT.

This clone was seen a single time. The chain combines TRBV7-2 with TRBJ2-7; D is undetermined. Per the germline V gene, CDR1 is SGHTA and CDR2 is FQGNSA. This CDR3 comprises 13 residues. The germline V and J ends were trimmed by 6 bases and 2 bases, with 11 bases remaining between them. Here the CDR3 reads CASSLIPAYEQYF. The DNA of the CDR3 is TGTGCCAGCAGTCTTATCCCAGCCTACGAGCAGTACTTC.

The chain links TRBV10-2 to TRBJ2-7; the match to TRBD2 covers 9 bases. CDR3 length: 13 residues. Germline V gene data show CDR1 as WSHSY and CDR2 as SAAADI. J was trimmed by 5 bases and V by 5 bases; bases with no gene match: 4. For the CDR3, the DNA is TGCGCCAGCAGTCCGGGACTAGCTCACGAGCAGTACTTC. This encodes CASSPGLAHEQYF.

This rearrangement joins TRBV27 to TRBJ2-1, with a tentative D call TRBD2 (7 bases). Trimming shortened V by 3 bases and J by 4 bases, and 13 bases separated the two germline ends. This CDR3 region has 15 residues. Germline CDR1 reads MNHEY; CDR2 reads SMNVEV (reference sequence). The DNA for the CDR3 is TGTGCCAGCAGTTTGTCGGGGGGCTGGTACAATGAGCAGTTCTTC. Protein: CASSLSGGWYNEQFF.

The sample holds a few counts of this clone. This chain links TRBV5-6 with TRBJ1-2; the match to TRBD1 covers 7 bases. Germline CDR1 SGHDT, CDR2 YYEEEE. This CDR3 is 16 amino acids long. With V trimmed by 0 bases and J by 3 bases, 8 bases remained unmatched. The CDR3 coding sequence is TGTGCCAGCAGCTTGGAGTCGCAGGGGGTCGACTATGGCTACACCTTC. It codes for CASSLESQGVDYGYTF. The whole variable domain, remainder taken from reference TRBV5-6 and TRBJ1-2, is DAGVTQSPTHLIKTRGQQVTLRCSPKSGHDTVSWYQQALGQGPQFIFQYYEEEERQRGNFPDRFSGHQFPNYSSELNVNALLLGDSALYLCASSLESQGVDYGYTFGSGTRLTVV.

The V and J genes are TRBV9 and TRBJ2-1, with D uncertain. The germline gives CDR1 SGDLS, CDR2 YYNGEE. CDR3 size: 13 residues. Trimming removed 4 bases at V and 8 bases at J, with 13 bases between. The CDR3, as DNA: TGTGCCAGCAGCCTCACTCTGGGCCATGAGCAGTTCTTC. Its translation is CASSLTLGHEQFF.

J is TRBJ2-3 and V is TRBV5-1, with TRBD2 as a possible D gene (6 bases). The CDR3 spans 16 residues. With 0 bases removed from V and 2 bases from J, the gap between germline ends came to 13 bases. Per germline, CDR1 SGHRS and CDR2 YFSETQ. CDR3 nucleotide sequence: TGCGCCAGCAGCTTGGCGCCGGGAGTTGACACAGATACGCAGTATTTT. Translation: CASSLAPGVDTDTQYF.

This sequence joins TRBV25-1 and TRBJ1-4; maybe TRBD1 (5 bases). The V end lost 6 bases, the J end lost 10 bases, and 24 bases lay between the germline ends. Germline CDR1 is MGHDK and CDR2 is SYGVNS. CDR3 length: 16 amino acids. The CDR3 bases are TGTGCCAGCAGCCCCTCCCTCCGGCAGGGAGGGGTAAAACTGTTTTTT. Its protein is CASSPSLRQGGVKLFF. Based on the CDR3 plus reference TRBV25-1 and TRBJ1-4, the full variable domain is EADIYQTPRYLVIGTGKKITLECSQTMGHDKMYWYQQDPGMELHLIHYSYGVNSTEKGDLSSESTVSRIRTEHFPLTLESARPSHTSQYLCASSPSLRQGGVKLFFGSGTQLSVL.

This CDR3 is CASSPNDRFSGNTIYF. CDR3 coding DNA: TGCGCCAGCAGCCCGAATGACAGGTTCTCTGGAAACACCATATATTTT. The chain employs TRBV5-1 and TRBJ1-3, with D possibly TRBD1 on 6 matching bases. Trimming took 4 bases from V and 0 from J, leaving 14 bases between them. This CDR3 spans 16 amino acids. Germline V gives CDR1 SGHRS, CDR2 YFSETQ.

The CDR3 bases are TGTGCCAGCTTGACAGGGCTAAACACCATATATTTT. Protein product: CASLTGLNTIYF. V usage is TRBV6-1 and J usage is TRBJ1-3, with TRBD1 matching over 7 bases. The CDR3 runs 12 residues. J lost 6 bases, V lost 8 bases, and 4 bases had no gene match. Germline-derived CDR1 and CDR2 are MNHNS and SASEGT.